These T cell receptor beta chains were read from a single sample in a study of T cell repertoires in cytomegalovirus infection. TCRdb redid the calling of the reads with MiXCR, one entry per CDR3 protein. The data hold 110,000 or so distinct CDR3 sequences, with roughly 30% observed a single time. These receptors' antigens are unknown. The specimen was CD8+ T cells from cultured PBMCs, collected from culture after CMV antigen stimulation. These receptors all stem from a human donor in good health (CMV status not recorded). Some clones in this sample may be carry-over from other donors' samples. The CDR3 runs from the conserved cysteine through the conserved F or W. D genes are given only for firm matches. Not all rows give a size; the values are once, few, many and, for expanded clones, a class.

size: many
V: TRBV7-9
D: .
J: TRBJ1-1
CDR3: CASQLTRGNTEAFF
DNA: TGTGCCAGCCAGTTGACCAGGGGAAACACTGAAGCTTTCTTT

size: .
V: TRBV14
D: .
J: TRBJ1-2
CDR3: CASSQFNPAVYGYTF
DNA: TGTGCCAGCAGCCAATTTAACCCGGCAGTTTATGGCTACACCTTC

size: few
V: TRBV7-4
D: .
J: TRBJ2-7
CDR3: CASSPKTGLYEQYF
DNA: TGTGCCAGCAGCCCAAAGACAGGACTCTACGAGCAGTACTTC

size: few
V: TRBV7-9
D: .
J: TRBJ1-1
CDR3: CASSSTVIGTEAFF
DNA: TGTGCCAGCAGCTCGACAGTAATAGGCACTGAAGCTTTCTTT

size: few
V: TRBV7-8
D: TRBD1
J: TRBJ2-7
CDR3: CASSLEDDRVWEQYF
DNA: TGTGCCAGCAGCTTAGAGGACGACAGGGTCTGGGAGCAGTACTTC

size: many
V: TRBV7-6
D: .
J: TRBJ2-7
CDR3: CASSSPVLPEQYF
DNA: TGTGCCAGCAGCTCCCCGGTCCTTCCCGAGCAGTACTTC

size: few
V: TRBV6-5
D: .
J: TRBJ1-1
CDR3: CASSYSLEGSSTEAFF
DNA: TGTGCCAGCAGTTACTCACTCGAGGGGTCGAGCACTGAAGCTTTCTTT

size: .
V: TRBV18
D: TRBD1
J: TRBJ2-1
CDR3: CASSPSLTGWYNEQFF
DNA: TGTGCCAGCTCACCAAGCTTGACAGGGTGGTACAATGAGCAGTTCTTC

size: .
V: TRBV27
D: .
J: TRBJ1-5
CDR3: CASSLQGDQPQHF
DNA: TGTGCCAGCAGTTTACAGGGAGATCAGCCCCAGCATTTT

size: .
V: TRBV20-1
D: TRBD1
J: TRBJ1-1
CDR3: CSARQDRGYTEAFF
DNA: TGCAGTGCTAGGCAGGACAGGGGATACACTGAAGCTTTCTTT

size: once
V: TRBV7-6
D: .
J: TRBJ1-5
CDR3: CASSLLENQPQHF
DNA: TGTGCCAGCAGCTTATTAGAGAATCAGCCCCAGCATTTT

size: .
V: TRBV2
D: .
J: TRBJ1-6
CDR3: CASGGGGEKDMWAGSPLHF
DNA: TGTGCCAGCGGAGGAGGCGGGGAAAAAGACATGTGGGCAGGATCACCCCTCCACTTT

size: .
V: TRBV20-1
D: .
J: TRBJ2-3
CDR3: CSARGSFLSTDTQYF
DNA: TGCAGTGCTAGGGGGTCCTTCCTTAGCACAGATACGCAGTATTTT

size: few
V: TRBV2
D: .
J: TRBJ1-2
CDR3: CASGGSDRTYGYTF
DNA: TGTGCCAGTGGAGGTTCGGACCGAACCTATGGCTACACCTTC

size: .
V: TRBV7-9
D: .
J: TRBJ2-7
CDR3: CASSLKGDSYEQYF
DNA: TGTGCCAGCAGCTTAAAGGGGGACTCCTACGAGCAGTACTTC

size: few
V: TRBV19
D: TRBD2
J: TRBJ2-1
CDR3: CASSTLAQYSYNEQFF
DNA: TGTGCCAGTAGTACACTAGCGCAATACTCCTACAATGAGCAGTTCTTC

size: few
V: TRBV15
D: TRBD1
J: TRBJ1-2
CDR3: CATSRTRDSHYGYTF
DNA: TGTGCCACCAGCAGAACCCGGGACAGCCACTATGGCTACACCTTC

size: .
V: TRBV7-9
D: .
J: TRBJ1-2
CDR3: CASSTPFTNYGYTF
DNA: TGTGCCAGCAGCACCCCCTTTACTAACTATGGCTACACCTTC

size: few
V: TRBV7-3
D: .
J: TRBJ2-1
CDR3: CASSGGGVNEQFF
DNA: TGTGCCAGCAGCGGCGGGGGCGTTAATGAGCAGTTCTTC

size: .
V: TRBV24-1
D: .
J: TRBJ2-1
CDR3: CAASGEAYNEQFF
DNA: TGTGCCGCTTCCGGGGAGGCGTACAATGAGCAGTTCTTC

size: .
V: TRBV19
D: .
J: TRBJ1-5
CDR3: CASRTGGIEPQHF
DNA: TGTGCCAGTAGGACAGGAGGCATAGAGCCCCAGCATTTT